A single sample gave rise to the 6 T cell receptor beta chains below, sequenced in a study of CD8 T cells in ankylosing spondylitis. TCRdb reanalysed the 5' RACE reads using MiXCR and keeps one entry per CDR3 protein. The sample lists 200,000 to 300,000 distinct CDR3 sequences; roughly 32% were seen once. The sample taken for sequencing was blood, either unsorted or a sorted T cell fraction (not recorded which). The receptor source for this set is a male donor with ankylosing spondylitis or in good health (not recorded which).

This chain uses TRBV20-1 with TRBJ1-4; 11 bases are shared with TRBD1. The germline V gene encodes CDR1 DFQATT and CDR2 SNEGSKA (reference sequence). The V segment lost 6 bases and the J segment 7 bases; nucleotides outside the gene matches: 10. The CDR3 covers 15 residues. This CDR3 is CSAPRTGGYLEKLFF. The CDR3 DNA reads TGCAGTGCCCCAAGGACAGGGGGCTACCTTGAAAAACTGTTTTTT.

This sequence joins TRBV5-6 and TRBJ2-1; no clear D gene. Trimming shortened V by 0 bases and J by 9 bases, and 7 bases separated the two germline ends. Per the germline V gene, CDR1 is SGHDT and CDR2 is YYEEEE. The CDR3 contains 12 residues. The CDR3 bases are TGTGCCAGCAGCTTGGATCGGAGTGAGCAGTTCTTC. Encoded protein: CASSLDRSEQFF.

The chain employs TRBV5-1 and TRBJ2-3, with a tentative D call TRBD1 (5 bases). V lost 0 bases to trimming and J lost 4 bases, with 15 bases between them. Germline V gene lookup returns CDR1 SGHRS and CDR2 YFSETQ. The CDR3 runs to 16 residues. CDR3: CASSLEVQGSADTQYF. The CDR3 bases are TGCGCCAGCAGCTTGGAGGTTCAGGGAAGCGCAGATACGCAGTATTTT.

The chain carries TRBV20-1 and TRBJ2-7; D unresolved. The CDR3 covers 12 residues. Germline CDR1 reads DFQATT; CDR2 reads SNEGSKA (reference sequence). Trimming removed 6 bases at V and 0 bases at J, with 9 bases between. The CDR3 DNA reads as TGCAGTGCCACTTCTAGCTCCTACGAGCAGTACTTC. This codes for CSATSSSYEQYF.

This clonotype has a handful of counts. The gene calls are TRBV6-2 or TRBV6-3 and TRBJ1-1; 7 positions agree with TRBD1. After removal of 0 bases from V and 1 base from J, the junction contained 8 bases not matched to a gene. The CDR3 is made up of 17 amino acids. Per germline, CDR1 MNHEY and CDR2 SVGEGT. CDR3 sequence: CASSYSKGTVSNTEAFF. In nucleotides, the CDR3 is TGTGCCAGCAGTTACTCGAAGGGGACAGTTTCGAACACTGAAGCTTTCTTT.

The table lists this clonotype with a few counts. This chain connects TRBV5-6 to TRBJ1-4, with unresolved D. The ends were cut back, 3 bases at V and 4 bases at J, with 7 bases in the middle. CDR1 and CDR2 from the germline V gene are SGHDT and YYEEEE. This CDR3 is 13 amino acids long. This CDR3 reads CASSSVLNEKLFF. The CDR3 DNA reads TGTGCCAGCAGCTCGGTCCTTAATGAAAAACTGTTTTTT.